The rows below give T cell receptor beta chains drawn from one sample of a study of blood T cell repertoires in COVID-19. Produced via immunoSEQ multiplex PCR; TCRdb's table is partial and in-frame only. The sample gives roughly 90,000 clones, approximately 79% of which show up once; roughly 15% is in the top ten. What was sequenced was peripheral blood. These receptors were collected from a woman of 80 years or more with active or convalescent COVID-19. CDR3s leave out the opening cysteine and the closing phenylalanine or tryptophan. A D gene is named only where the DNA matches it firmly. Some rows mark clone size as missing; the rest say once, few, many or name a class of expanded clone.

abundance,v_gene,len,j_gene,d_gene,CDR3aa
-,TRBV19,14,TRBJ2-1,TRBD2,ASSRLGRGAYNEQF
few,TRBV7-3,14,TRBJ2-2,-,ASSLYGGPGTGELF
many,TRBV24-1,16,TRBJ2-7,-,ATSDGPRGWRGRYEQY
-,TRBV5-1,13,TRBJ1-3,TRBD1,ASSLTGGIGNTIY
-,TRBV7-2,14,TRBJ1-1,-,ASRLTGPRGTTEAF
-,TRBV28,14,TRBJ1-4,-,ASSPEGRIYNEKLF
-,TRBV10-3,13,TRBJ2-3,TRBD2,AISEDSGSADTQY
-,TRBV12-3/TRBV12-4,11,TRBJ2-5,-,ASSSDSQETQY
-,TRBV11-1,13,TRBJ2-7,TRBD2,ASSLDAGESYEQY
-,TRBV15,12,TRBJ2-4,TRBD2,AVREVGAKNIQY
-,TRBV7-3,14,TRBJ2-3,-,ASSSGLSPYTDTQY
-,TRBV3-1/TRBV3-2,13,TRBJ2-7,-,ASSQEIASSYEQY
-,TRBV5-1,12,TRBJ1-4,-,ASSLGTTGEKLF
-,TRBV6-2/TRBV6-3,14,TRBJ2-3,-,ASSYPWQAGTDTQY
-,TRBV10-3,13,TRBJ2-7,TRBD2,AINFSGENSYEQY
-,TRBV3-1/TRBV3-2,12,TRBJ2-1,-,ASSQDWGQNEQF
-,TRBV19,12,TRBJ2-7,-,ASNSRAATNEQY
-,TRBV7-3,13,TRBJ2-1,-,ASSSGGREINEQF
-,TRBV28,13,TRBJ1-5,TRBD1,ASSLTGITHQPQH
-,TRBV5-8,15,TRBJ2-2,-,ASSLAIVARITGELF
-,TRBV2,12,TRBJ1-1,-,ASSESPRNTEAF
few,TRBV4-1,14,TRBJ1-6,-,ASSQQTDPGLSPLH
-,TRBV24-1,13,TRBJ1-1,TRBD1,ATSDPGTGDTEAF
-,TRBV7-3,11,TRBJ1-2,-,ASSPYAGDGYT
-,TRBV20-1,9,TRBJ2-7,-,SARLPPNQY
-,TRBV18,13,TRBJ2-1,-,ASSPPVVAGNEQF
-,TRBV27,11,TRBJ1-2,-,ASSGVGSYGYT
-,TRBV11-3,13,TRBJ2-3,TRBD2,ASSQAGTSTDTQY
-,TRBV11-2,14,TRBJ2-3,TRBD2,ASSSRTGGGTDTQY
-,TRBV27,10,TRBJ1-4,-,ASRQPFGKLF
-,TRBV29-1,11,TRBJ1-1,TRBD1,SVLQGANTEAF
-,TRBV2,11,TRBJ2-7,TRBD1,ASSRQGIYEQY
-,TRBV15,13,TRBJ1-3,TRBD1,ATSRDQGAGNTIY
-,TRBV7-6,12,TRBJ2-7,TRBD1,ASSPQGQGYEQY
-,TRBV6-5,14,TRBJ2-2,TRBD1,ASSYTRTGETGELF
few,TRBV3-1/TRBV3-2,15,TRBJ2-2,TRBD2,ASKLAGVRLGTGELF
-,TRBV30,11,TRBJ1-1,-,AWNIIINTEAF
-,TRBV5-1,14,TRBJ2-3,TRBD2,ASSSLGSGSTDTQY
-,TRBV7-7,13,TRBJ2-5,TRBD2,ASSLSSGGRETQY
-,TRBV25-1,11,TRBJ1-1,TRBD1,ASSDFLGDRAF
-,TRBV4-3,12,TRBJ1-1,-,ASSQDQVNTEAF
once,TRBV5-1,13,TRBJ1-1,TRBD1,ASSLMAGGNTEAF
once,TRBV19,11,TRBJ2-1,-,ASSPLRVGEQF
-,TRBV11-2,13,TRBJ2-7,TRBD1,ASRRPGTGSAEQY
-,TRBV7-3,12,TRBJ2-5,-,ASSFAGRQETQY
-,TRBV18,11,TRBJ1-4,-,ASSSGLNEKLF
-,TRBV4-2,14,TRBJ2-6,-,ASSQGSGSGANVLT
-,TRBV5-1,13,TRBJ1-4,TRBD1,ASSTSGTGDEKLF